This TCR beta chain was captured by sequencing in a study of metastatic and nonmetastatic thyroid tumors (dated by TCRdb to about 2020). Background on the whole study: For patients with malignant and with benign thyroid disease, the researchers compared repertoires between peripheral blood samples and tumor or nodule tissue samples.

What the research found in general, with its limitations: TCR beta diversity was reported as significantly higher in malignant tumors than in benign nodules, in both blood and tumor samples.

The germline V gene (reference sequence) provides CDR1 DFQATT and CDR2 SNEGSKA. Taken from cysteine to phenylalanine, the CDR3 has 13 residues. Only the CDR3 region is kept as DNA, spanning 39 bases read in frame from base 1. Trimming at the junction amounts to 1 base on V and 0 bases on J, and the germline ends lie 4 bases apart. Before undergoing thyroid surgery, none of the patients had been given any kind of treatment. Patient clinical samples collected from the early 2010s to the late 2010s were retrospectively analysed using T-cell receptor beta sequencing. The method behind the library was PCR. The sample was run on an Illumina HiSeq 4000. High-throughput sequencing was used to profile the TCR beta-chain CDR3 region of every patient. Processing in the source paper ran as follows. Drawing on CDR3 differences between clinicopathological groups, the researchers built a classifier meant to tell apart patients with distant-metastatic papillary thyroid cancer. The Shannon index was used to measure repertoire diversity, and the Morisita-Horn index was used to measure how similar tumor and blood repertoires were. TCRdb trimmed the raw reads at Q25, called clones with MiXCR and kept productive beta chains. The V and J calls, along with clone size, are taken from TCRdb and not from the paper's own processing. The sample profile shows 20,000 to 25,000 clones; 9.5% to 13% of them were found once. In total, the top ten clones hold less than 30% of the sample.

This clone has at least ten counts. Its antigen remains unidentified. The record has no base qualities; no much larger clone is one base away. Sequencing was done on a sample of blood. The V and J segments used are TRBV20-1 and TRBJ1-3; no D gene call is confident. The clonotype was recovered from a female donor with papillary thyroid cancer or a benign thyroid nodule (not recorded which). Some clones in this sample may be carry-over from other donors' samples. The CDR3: CSARGNSGNTIYF. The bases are TGCAGTGCTAGAGGGAACTCTGGAAACACCATATATTTT.